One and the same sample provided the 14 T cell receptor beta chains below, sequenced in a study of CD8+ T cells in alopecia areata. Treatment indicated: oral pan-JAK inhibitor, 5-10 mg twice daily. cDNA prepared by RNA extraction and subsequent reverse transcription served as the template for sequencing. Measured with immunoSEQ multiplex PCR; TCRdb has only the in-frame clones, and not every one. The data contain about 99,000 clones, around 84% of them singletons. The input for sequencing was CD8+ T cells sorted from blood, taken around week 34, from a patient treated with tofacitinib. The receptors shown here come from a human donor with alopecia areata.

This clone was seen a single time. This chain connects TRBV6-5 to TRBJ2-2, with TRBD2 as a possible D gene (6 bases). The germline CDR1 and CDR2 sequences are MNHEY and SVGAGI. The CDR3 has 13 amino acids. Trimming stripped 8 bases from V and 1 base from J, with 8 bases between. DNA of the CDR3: TGTGCCAGCCACGGGGGGAACACCGGGGAGCTGTTTTTT. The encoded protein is CASHGGNTGELFF.

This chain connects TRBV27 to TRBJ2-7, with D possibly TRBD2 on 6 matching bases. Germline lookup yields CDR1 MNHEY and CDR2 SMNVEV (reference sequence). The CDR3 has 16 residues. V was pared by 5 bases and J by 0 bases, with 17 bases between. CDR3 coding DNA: TGTGCCAGCAGTCACCCGGGATCCGGGAGCTCCTACGAGCAGTACTTC. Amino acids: CASSHPGSGSSYEQYF.

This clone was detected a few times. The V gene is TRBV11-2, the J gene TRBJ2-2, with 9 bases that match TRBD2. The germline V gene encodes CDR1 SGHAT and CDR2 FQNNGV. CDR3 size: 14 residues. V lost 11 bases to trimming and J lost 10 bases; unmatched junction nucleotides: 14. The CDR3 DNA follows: TGTGCCGACAACGCTCAGAGCGGGAGGCAGGAGCTGTTTTTT. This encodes CADNAQSGRQELFF.

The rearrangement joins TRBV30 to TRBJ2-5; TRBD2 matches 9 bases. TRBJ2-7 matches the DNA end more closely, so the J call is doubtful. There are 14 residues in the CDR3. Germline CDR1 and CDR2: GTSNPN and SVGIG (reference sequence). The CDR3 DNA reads TGTGCCTGGAGTGTACCCGTAGCGGGAGCCGAGCAGTACTTC. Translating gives CAWSVPVAGAEQYF.

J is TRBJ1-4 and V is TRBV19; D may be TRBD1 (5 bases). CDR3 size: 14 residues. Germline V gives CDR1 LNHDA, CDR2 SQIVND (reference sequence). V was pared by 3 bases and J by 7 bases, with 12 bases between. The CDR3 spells CASSMQGGVEKLFF. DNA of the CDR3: TGTGCCAGTAGTATGCAGGGAGGGGTTGAAAAACTGTTTTTT.

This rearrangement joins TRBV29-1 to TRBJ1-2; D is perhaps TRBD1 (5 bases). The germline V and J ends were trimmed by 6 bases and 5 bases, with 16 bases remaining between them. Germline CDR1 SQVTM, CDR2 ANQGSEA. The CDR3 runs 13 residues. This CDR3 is CSVPTAGEYGYTF. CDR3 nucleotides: TGCAGCGTCCCGACAGCCGGGGAGTATGGCTACACCTTC. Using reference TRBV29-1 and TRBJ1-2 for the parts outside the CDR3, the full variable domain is SAVISQKPSRDICQRGTSLTIQCQVDSQVTMMFWYRQQPGQSLTLIATANQGSEATYESGFVIDKFPISRPNLTFSTLTVSNMSPEDSSIYLCSVPTAGEYGYTFGSGTRLTVV.

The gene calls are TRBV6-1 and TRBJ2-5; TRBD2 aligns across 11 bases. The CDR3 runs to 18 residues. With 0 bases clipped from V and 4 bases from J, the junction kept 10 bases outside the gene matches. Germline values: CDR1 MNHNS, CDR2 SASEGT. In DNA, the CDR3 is TGTGCCAGCAGTGAAGCGACTAGCGGGGCCGAGTTAGCAGAGACCCAGTACTTC. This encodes CASSEATSGAELAETQYF.

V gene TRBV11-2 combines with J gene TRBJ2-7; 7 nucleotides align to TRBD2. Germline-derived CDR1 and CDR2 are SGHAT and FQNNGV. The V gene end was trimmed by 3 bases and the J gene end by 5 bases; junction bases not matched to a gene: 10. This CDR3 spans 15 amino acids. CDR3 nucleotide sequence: TGTGCCAGCAGCTTCTTTGCGGGAGCTGGGAACGAGCAGTACTTC. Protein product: CASSFFAGAGNEQYF.

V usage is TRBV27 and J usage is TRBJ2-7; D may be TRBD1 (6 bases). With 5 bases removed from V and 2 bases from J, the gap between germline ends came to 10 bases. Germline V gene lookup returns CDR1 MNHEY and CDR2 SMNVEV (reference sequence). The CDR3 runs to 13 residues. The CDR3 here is CASSPGATYEQYF. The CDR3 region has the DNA TGTGCCAGCAGTCCAGGGGCAACCTACGAGCAGTACTTC.

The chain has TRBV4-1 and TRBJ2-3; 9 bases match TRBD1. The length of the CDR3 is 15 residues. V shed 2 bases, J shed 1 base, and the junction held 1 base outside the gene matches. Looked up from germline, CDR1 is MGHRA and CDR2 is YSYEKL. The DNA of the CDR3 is TGCGCCAGCAGCCAACGGACAGGGGGCACAGATACGCAGTATTTT. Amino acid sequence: CASSQRTGGTDTQYF.

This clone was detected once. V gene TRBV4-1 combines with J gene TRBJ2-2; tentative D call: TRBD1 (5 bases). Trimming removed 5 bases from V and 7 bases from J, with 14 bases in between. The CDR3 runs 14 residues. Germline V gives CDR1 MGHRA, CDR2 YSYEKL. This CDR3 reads CASSTAGRNGELFF. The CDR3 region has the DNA TGCGCCAGCAGCACCGCAGGGCGTAACGGGGAGCTGTTTTTT.

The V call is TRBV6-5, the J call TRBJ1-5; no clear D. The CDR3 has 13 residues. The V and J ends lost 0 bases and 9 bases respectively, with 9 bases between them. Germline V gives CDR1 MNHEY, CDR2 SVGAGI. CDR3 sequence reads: CASSYSMTAPQHF. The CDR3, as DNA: TGTGCCAGCAGTTACTCGATGACTGCGCCCCAGCATTTT.

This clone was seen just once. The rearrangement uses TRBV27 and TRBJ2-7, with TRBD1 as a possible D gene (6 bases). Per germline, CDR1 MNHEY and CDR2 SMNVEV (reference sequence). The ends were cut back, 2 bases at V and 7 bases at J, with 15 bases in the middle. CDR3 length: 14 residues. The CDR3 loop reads CASSLTGYLGEQYF. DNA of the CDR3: TGTGCCAGCAGTTTAACAGGGTACTTGGGAGAGCAGTACTTC.

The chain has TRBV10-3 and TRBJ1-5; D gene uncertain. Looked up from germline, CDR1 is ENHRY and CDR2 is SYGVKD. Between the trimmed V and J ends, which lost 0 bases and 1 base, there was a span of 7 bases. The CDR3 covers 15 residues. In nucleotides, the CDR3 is TGTGCCATCAGTGAGTCGATCCAAAGCAATCAGCCCCAGCATTTT. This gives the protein CAISESIQSNQPQHF.